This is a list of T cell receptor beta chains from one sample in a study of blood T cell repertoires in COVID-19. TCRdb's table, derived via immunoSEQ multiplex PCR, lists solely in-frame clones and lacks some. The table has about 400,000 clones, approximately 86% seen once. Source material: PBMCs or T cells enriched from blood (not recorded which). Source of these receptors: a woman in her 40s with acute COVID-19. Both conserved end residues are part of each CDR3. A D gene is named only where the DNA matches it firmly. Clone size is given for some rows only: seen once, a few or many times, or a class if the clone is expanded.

CASSRTREPQHF	TGTGCCAGCAGCCGCACGAGAGAGCCCCAGCATTTT	TRBJ1-5	NA	NA	TRBV7-9
CASSPSGQNEAFF	TGTGCCAGCAGCCCAAGTGGACAGAATGAAGCTTTCTTT	TRBJ1-1	NA	NA	TRBV3-1/TRBV3-2
CASGLGTSGGQETQYF	TGTGCTAGTGGTTTGGGGACTAGCGGGGGACAAGAGACCCAGTACTTC	TRBJ2-5	TRBD2	NA	TRBV12-5
CATSQRGGGETQYF	TGTGCCACCAGTCAAAGGGGTGGTGGAGAGACCCAGTACTTC	TRBJ2-5	NA	NA	TRBV24-1
CASSSGLKRGNQPQHF	TGTGCCAGTAGTTCCGGACTCAAACGCGGCAATCAGCCCCAGCATTTT	TRBJ1-5	NA	NA	TRBV19
CASSGGNQETQYF	TGCGCCAGCAGCGGGGGGAACCAAGAGACCCAGTACTTC	TRBJ2-5	NA	NA	TRBV5-1
CASSRQGQGIYNEQFF	TGCGCCAGCAGCCGTCAGGGACAGGGAATTTACAATGAGCAGTTCTTC	TRBJ2-1	TRBD1	NA	TRBV5-1
CASSWGLGKETQYF	TGTGCCAGTAGTTGGGGCCTGGGCAAAGAGACCCAGTACTTC	TRBJ2-5	NA	NA	TRBV19
CASTKGGGPAGYGYTF	TGTGCCAGTACCAAAGGTGGCGGACCCGCGGGATATGGCTACACCTTC	TRBJ1-2	NA	NA	TRBV19
CARSGARVDTEAFF	TGTGCCAGGAGTGGCGCCAGGGTCGACACTGAAGCTTTCTTT	TRBJ1-1	NA	NA	TRBV2
CAKPLRNRDNYEQYF	TGTGCCAAACCATTACGGAACCGGGACAACTACGAGCAGTACTTC	TRBJ2-7	NA	NA	TRBV7-4
CASSQDHLAGGYEQYF	TGCGCCAGCAGCCAAGATCATCTAGCGGGGGGTTACGAGCAGTACTTC	TRBJ2-7	TRBD2	NA	TRBV4-1
CASSIEAQNQYGYTF	TGTGCCAGTAGTATAGAGGCCCAGAACCAGTATGGCTACACCTTC	TRBJ1-2	NA	NA	TRBV19
CAWNLYRGTKETQYF	TGTGCCTGGAACCTCTACAGGGGGACGAAAGAGACCCAGTACTTC	TRBJ2-5	TRBD1	once	TRBV30
CASSEYPRRGTDTQYF	TGTGCCAGCAGTGAGTATCCACGCAGGGGAACAGATACGCAGTATTTT	TRBJ2-3	NA	NA	TRBV2
CASSPHGVGNTIYF	TGTGCCAGTAGCCCCCACGGGGTGGGAAACACCATATATTTT	TRBJ1-3	NA	NA	TRBV19
CAISGVENTEAFF	TGTGCCATCAGTGGGGTGGAGAATACTGAAGCTTTCTTT	TRBJ1-1	NA	NA	TRBV10-3
CASSQRDRALHEQYF	TGTGCCAGCAGCCAACGGGACAGGGCTCTGCACGAGCAGTACTTC	TRBJ2-7	TRBD1	NA	TRBV6-5
CASSYGGLNAGYTF	TGTGCCAGCAGTTACGGGGGCTTGAATGCCGGCTACACCTTC	TRBJ1-2	NA	NA	TRBV6-5
CASSLNSGGVYEQFF	TGTGCCAGCAGTCTCAATAGCGGGGGGGTTTATGAGCAGTTCTTC	TRBJ2-1	TRBD2	NA	TRBV6-4
CASSRSVPGRSNEKLFF	TGTGCCAGCTCACGATCCGTACCAGGGCGTTCTAATGAAAAACTGTTTTTT	TRBJ1-4	NA	NA	TRBV18
CASSSRGGEDTQYF	TGTGCCAGCAGCAGTCGGGGGGGGGAAGATACGCAGTATTTT	TRBJ2-3	TRBD2	NA	TRBV5-4
CASSGLRSGPYNEQFF	TGCGCCAGCAGTGGGCTAAGGAGCGGGCCCTACAATGAGCAGTTCTTC	TRBJ2-1	NA	NA	TRBV10-1
CAWSLDRRSGNTIYF	TGTGCCTGGAGCCTCGACAGGCGCTCTGGAAACACCATATATTTT	TRBJ1-3	NA	NA	TRBV30
CASSYLSRGSQETQYF	TGTGCCAGCAGTTATCTAAGTAGAGGGTCCCAAGAGACCCAGTACTTC	TRBJ2-5	NA	NA	TRBV6-5
CASSYVFFSFARGPDTEAFF	TGTGCCAGCAGTTACGTTTTCTTTAGCTTCGCTCGGGGTCCGGACACTGAAGCTTTCTTT	TRBJ1-1	NA	NA	TRBV6-2/TRBV6-3
CASSPGTGGDEQFF	TGCGCCAGCAGCCCTGGGACGGGGGGGGACGAGCAGTTCTTC	TRBJ2-1	TRBD2	NA	TRBV5-1
CASSLDRNNEQYF	TGTGCCAGCAGCTTAGACAGGAATAACGAGCAGTACTTC	TRBJ2-7	NA	NA	TRBV7-8
CASSLDRLFGQYTEAFF	TGTGCCAGCAGCTTAGACCGTTTATTCGGACAGTACACTGAAGCTTTCTTT	TRBJ1-1	NA	NA	TRBV7-9